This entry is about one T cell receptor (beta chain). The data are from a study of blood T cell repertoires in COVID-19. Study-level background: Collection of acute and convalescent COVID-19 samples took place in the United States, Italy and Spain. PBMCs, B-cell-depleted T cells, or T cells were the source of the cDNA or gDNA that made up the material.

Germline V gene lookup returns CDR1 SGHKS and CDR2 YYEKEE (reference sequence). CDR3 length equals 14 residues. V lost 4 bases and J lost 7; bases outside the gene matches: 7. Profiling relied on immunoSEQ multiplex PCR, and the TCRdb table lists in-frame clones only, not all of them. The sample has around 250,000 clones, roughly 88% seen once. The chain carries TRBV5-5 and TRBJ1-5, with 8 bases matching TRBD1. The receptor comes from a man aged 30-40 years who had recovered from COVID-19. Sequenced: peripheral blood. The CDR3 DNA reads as TGTGCCAGCAGCGGACAGGGAGGAATGCAGCCCCAGCATTTT. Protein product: CASSGQGGMQPQHF.